The sequence of this T cell receptor beta chain was determined in a study of blood T cell repertoires in COVID-19 (dated by TCRdb to the early 2020s). Background for the entire study: Samples from collaborators originated in the United States, Italy and Spain and spanned both the acute and convalescent phases of COVID-19. The prospective study material was composed of cDNA or gDNA derived from T cells, B-cell-depleted T cells, or PBMCs. Deeply sampled blood TCRbeta repertoires from subjects exposed to, actively infected with, or recovered from COVID-19 were included in the dataset. A freely available public database, intended as a resource for researchers studying the immune response to SARS-CoV-2, is where the repertoires were released. Samples were obtained from the ongoing ImmuneRACE study (first 160 participants) and from about 1,300 subjects provided by 6 global collaborators. A de-identified subject ID, COVID-19 status, age in years and sex were almost always included in the sample metadata. HLA class I and class II types, where available, came from metadata supplied by the sample provider rather than from assay-based typing. General study outcomes and caveats: The quantity of clinical and demographic metadata differed by source and by participant and was supplied without curation.

The table lists this clone with many counts. Which antigen it targets is not known. It has no much larger one-base neighbor in the sample; base qualities were not kept. The same CDR3 also results from other DNA sequences found in this sample. The immunoSEQ Assay, a bias-controlled multiplex PCR, was used to amplify TCRbeta CDR3 regions from genomic DNA. Regarding the original processing steps: Within the assay, amplification of reference gene primers was used to estimate how many nucleated cells each sample contained. Sequence reads were collapsed and filtered to measure the absolute abundance of every unique TCRbeta CDR3 rearrangement. For each sample, productive Simpson clonality was calculated as the square root of Simpson's diversity index over productive rearrangements. Sourced from immuneACCESS, this table was stored by TCRdb with only in-frame sequences that have V and J called. A share of the clones is absent; for the studies checked, an unresolved V gene accounts for under half, and the remainder has no known explanation. That table supplies the V and J calls and clone size; D and trimming were determined from the DNA. A total of fewer than 300,000 clones appear in this sample, around 84% of them only once. The ten largest clones add up to roughly 11% of the sample.

From its cysteine to its phenylalanine, the CDR3 spans 14 amino acids. This entry keeps only the CDR3 DNA: 42 bases, framed from base 1. Via the germline V gene (reference sequence), CDR1 is LNHDA and CDR2 SQIVND. V gives up 3 bases and J gives up 5 bases, and the segment between their germline ends measures 13 bases. At one collaborating source in Seattle, patients were enrolled during active infection and were followed longitudinally through the course of disease. Collaborating institutions collected whole blood in K2EDTA tubes following their own protocols. Collaborator samples were shipped for TCRbeta analysis as frozen whole blood, isolated PBMCs, or DNA extracted from either sample type.

The receptor was isolated from a man over 45 with COVID-19, enrolled during active disease. Sequenced sample: peripheral blood. This sequence uses TRBV19 and TRBJ2-5; TRBD2 might be the D gene, on 6 matching bases. This receptor has the CDR3 CASSIEGRGETQYF. The DNA reads as follows: TGTGCCAGTAGTATTGAGGGACGGGGGGAGACCCAGTACTTC.